This T cell receptor (beta chain) was obtained from a study of OX40 agonist ivuxolimab in advanced cancers. Study at large: The study treated patients with ivuxolimab, an agonistic anti-OX40 (CD134) antibody. Eligibility admitted prior anti-PD-1, anti-PD-L1 or anti-CTLA-4 therapy; roughly 37% had some. The dose-escalation cohort was roughly 83% male, with a mean age of about 58 years, ranging roughly 20 to 80. General study points: Antigen targets of the expanded peripheral T cells went undetermined.

Details on this clone: No antigen is known for it.

From germline, CDR1 is SNHLY and CDR2 FYNNEI. This CDR3 comprises 15 residues. Trimming pared 4 bases from V and 3 bases from J, leaving 14 bases between. Sequencing used immunoSEQ multiplex PCR; TCRdb keeps in-frame clones, though not all of them. The table has some 45,000 clones, roughly nine tenths seen once. The gene calls are TRBV2 and TRBJ2-3, with D maybe TRBD2 (6 bases). The sequences come from CD4+ or CD8+ T cells sorted from blood, collected in a trial of the OX40 agonist ivuxolimab. This TCR was recovered from an adult with an advanced solid tumor such as melanoma, head and neck, liver or kidney cancer. The CDR3 protein is CASSGRLAITDTQYF. DNA for the CDR3: TGTGCCAGCAGTGGTCGCCTAGCGATTACAGATACGCAGTATTTT.